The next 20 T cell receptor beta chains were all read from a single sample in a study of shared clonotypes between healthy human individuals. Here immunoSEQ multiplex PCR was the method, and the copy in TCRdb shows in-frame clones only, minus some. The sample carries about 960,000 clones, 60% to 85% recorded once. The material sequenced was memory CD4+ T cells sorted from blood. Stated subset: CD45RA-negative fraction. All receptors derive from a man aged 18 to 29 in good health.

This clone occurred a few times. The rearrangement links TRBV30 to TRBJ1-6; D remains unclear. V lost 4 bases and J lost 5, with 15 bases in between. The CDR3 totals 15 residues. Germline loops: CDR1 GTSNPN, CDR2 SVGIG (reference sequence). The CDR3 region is CAWTIRQSNNSPLHF. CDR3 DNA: TGTGCCTGGACGATTCGGCAATCAAATAATTCACCCCTCCACTTT.

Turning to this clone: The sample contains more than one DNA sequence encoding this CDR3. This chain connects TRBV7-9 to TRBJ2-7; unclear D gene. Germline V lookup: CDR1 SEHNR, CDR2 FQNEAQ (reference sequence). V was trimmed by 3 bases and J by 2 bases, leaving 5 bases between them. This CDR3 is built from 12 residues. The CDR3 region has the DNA TGTGCCAGCAGCTTGGAGACCTACGAGCAGTACTTC. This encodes CASSLETYEQYF.

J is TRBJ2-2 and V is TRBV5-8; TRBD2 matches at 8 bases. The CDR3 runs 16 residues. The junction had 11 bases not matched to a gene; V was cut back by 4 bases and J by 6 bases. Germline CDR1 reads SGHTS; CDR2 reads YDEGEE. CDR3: CASSPDFGRAAGELFF. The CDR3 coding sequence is TGTGCCAGCAGCCCGGACTTCGGGAGGGCCGCCGGGGAGCTGTTTTTT.

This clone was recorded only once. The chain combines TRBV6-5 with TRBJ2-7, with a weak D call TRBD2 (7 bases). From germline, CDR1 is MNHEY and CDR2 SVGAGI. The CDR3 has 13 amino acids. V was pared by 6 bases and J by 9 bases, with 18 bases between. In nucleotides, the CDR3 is TGTGCCAGCAGATCCCCTAGGGGGGGCTGGCAGTACTTC. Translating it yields CASRSPRGGWQYF.

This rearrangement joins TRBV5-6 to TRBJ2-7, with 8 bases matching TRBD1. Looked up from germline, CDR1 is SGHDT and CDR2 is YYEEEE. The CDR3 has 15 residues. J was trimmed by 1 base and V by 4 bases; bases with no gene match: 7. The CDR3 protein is CASSGGTGPSYEQYF. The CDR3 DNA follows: TGTGCCAGCAGCGGGGGGACAGGCCCTTCCTACGAGCAGTACTTC.

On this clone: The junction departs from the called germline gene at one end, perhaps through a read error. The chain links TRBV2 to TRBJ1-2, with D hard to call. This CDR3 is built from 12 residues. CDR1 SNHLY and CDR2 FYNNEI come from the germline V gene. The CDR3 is CASREGQYGYTF. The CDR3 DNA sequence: TGTGCCAGCAGGGAAGGGCAGTATGGCTACACCTTC.

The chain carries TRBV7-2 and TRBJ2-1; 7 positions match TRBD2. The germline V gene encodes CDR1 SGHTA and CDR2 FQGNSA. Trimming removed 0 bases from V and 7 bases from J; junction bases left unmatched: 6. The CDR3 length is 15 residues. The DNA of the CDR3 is TGTGCCAGCAGCTTAGCGGGAGGGCCGGAAAATGAGCAGTTCTTC. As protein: CASSLAGGPENEQFF.

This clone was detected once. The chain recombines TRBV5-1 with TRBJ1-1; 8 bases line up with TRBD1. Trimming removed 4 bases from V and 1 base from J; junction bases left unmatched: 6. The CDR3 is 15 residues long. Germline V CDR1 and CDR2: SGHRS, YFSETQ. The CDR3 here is CASSQRQGKNTEAFF. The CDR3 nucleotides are TGCGCCAGCAGCCAGAGACAGGGGAAGAACACTGAAGCTTTCTTT.

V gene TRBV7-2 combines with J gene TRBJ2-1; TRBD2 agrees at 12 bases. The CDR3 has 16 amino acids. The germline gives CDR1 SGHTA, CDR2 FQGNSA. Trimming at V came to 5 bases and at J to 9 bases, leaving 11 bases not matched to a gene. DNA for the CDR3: TGTGCCAGCAGCCTAGTCGGGACTAGCGGGTTGGGTGAGCAGTTCTTC. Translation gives CASSLVGTSGLGEQFF.

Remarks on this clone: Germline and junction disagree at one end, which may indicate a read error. CDR3 in DNA: TGTGCTAGCAGTCCGGGACTAGTGGAGACCCAGTACTTC. This sequence encodes CASSPGLVETQYF. V gene TRBV7-7 combines with J gene TRBJ2-5; TRBD2 matches 8 bases. Germline CDR1 reads SSHAT; CDR2 reads FNYEAQ (reference sequence). This CDR3 contains 13 residues.

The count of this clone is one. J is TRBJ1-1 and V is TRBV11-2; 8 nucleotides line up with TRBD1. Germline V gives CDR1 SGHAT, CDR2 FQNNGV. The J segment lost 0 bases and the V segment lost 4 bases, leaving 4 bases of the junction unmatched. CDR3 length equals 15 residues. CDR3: CASSSRTGMNTEAFF. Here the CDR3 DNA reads TGTGCCAGCAGCTCGCGGACAGGGATGAACACTGAAGCTTTCTTT.

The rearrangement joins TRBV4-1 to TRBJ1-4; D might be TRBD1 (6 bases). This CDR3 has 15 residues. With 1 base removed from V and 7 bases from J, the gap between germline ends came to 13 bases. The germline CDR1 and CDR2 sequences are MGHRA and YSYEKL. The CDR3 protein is CASSQGSEGVEKLFF. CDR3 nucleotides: TGCGCCAGCAGCCAAGGGAGTGAGGGGGTTGAAAAACTGTTTTTT.

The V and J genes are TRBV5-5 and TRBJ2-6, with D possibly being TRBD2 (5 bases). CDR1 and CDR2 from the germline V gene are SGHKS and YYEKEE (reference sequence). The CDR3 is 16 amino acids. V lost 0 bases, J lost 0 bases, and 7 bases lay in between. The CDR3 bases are TGTGCCAGCAGCTTGGGGACTGCCTCTGGGGCCAACGTCCTGACTTTC. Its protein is CASSLGTASGANVLTF.

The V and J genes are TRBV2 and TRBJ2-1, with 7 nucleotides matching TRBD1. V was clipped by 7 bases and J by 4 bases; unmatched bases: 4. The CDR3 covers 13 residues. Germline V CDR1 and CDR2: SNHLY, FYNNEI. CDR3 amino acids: CASNRDRYNEQFF. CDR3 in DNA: TGTGCCAGCAACCGGGACAGATACAATGAGCAGTTCTTC.

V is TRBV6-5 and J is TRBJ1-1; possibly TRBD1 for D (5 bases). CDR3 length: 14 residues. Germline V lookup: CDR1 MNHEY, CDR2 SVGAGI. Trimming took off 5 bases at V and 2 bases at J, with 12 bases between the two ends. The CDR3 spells CASSTTTVNTEAFF. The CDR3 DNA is TGTGCCAGCAGTACGACGACAGTCAACACTGAAGCTTTCTTT.

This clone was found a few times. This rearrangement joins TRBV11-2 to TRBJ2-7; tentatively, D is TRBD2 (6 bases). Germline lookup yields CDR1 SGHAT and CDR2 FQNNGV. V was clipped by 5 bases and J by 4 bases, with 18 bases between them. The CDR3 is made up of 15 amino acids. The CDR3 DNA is TGTGCCAGCAGCCTACGGTTAGGCGGGGTGTACGAGCAGTACTTC. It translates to CASSLRLGGVYEQYF.

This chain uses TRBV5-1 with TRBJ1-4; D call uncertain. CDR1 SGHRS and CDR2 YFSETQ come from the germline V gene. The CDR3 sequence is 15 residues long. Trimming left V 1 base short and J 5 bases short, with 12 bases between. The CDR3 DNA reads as TGCGCCAGCAGCTTGTTCGGGGAGAGAAATGAAAAACTGTTTTTT. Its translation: CASSLFGERNEKLFF.

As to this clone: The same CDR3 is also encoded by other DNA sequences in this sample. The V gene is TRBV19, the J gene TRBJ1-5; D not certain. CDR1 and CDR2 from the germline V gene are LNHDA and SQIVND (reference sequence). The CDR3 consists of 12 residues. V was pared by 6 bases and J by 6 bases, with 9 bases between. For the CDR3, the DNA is TGTGCCAGTAGCCTGGGTTTTCAGCCCCAGCATTTT. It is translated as CASSLGFQPQHF.

CDR3 in amino acids: CASSVSGVSTGELFF. The CDR3 DNA sequence: TGTGCCAGCAGCGTATCGGGGGTGTCCACCGGGGAGCTGTTTTTT. The rearrangement uses TRBV9 and TRBJ2-2; D may be TRBD2 (6 bases). V lost 1 base and J 4 bases, leaving 11 bases between the germline ends. Germline V gene data show CDR1 as SGDLS and CDR2 as YYNGEE. The length of the CDR3 is 15 residues.

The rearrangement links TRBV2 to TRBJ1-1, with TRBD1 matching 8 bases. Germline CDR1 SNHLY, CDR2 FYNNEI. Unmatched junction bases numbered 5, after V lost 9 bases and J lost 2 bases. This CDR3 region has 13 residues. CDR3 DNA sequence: TGTGCCAGTGACCAGGGGGCTAACACTGAAGCTTTCTTT. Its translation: CASDQGANTEAFF.